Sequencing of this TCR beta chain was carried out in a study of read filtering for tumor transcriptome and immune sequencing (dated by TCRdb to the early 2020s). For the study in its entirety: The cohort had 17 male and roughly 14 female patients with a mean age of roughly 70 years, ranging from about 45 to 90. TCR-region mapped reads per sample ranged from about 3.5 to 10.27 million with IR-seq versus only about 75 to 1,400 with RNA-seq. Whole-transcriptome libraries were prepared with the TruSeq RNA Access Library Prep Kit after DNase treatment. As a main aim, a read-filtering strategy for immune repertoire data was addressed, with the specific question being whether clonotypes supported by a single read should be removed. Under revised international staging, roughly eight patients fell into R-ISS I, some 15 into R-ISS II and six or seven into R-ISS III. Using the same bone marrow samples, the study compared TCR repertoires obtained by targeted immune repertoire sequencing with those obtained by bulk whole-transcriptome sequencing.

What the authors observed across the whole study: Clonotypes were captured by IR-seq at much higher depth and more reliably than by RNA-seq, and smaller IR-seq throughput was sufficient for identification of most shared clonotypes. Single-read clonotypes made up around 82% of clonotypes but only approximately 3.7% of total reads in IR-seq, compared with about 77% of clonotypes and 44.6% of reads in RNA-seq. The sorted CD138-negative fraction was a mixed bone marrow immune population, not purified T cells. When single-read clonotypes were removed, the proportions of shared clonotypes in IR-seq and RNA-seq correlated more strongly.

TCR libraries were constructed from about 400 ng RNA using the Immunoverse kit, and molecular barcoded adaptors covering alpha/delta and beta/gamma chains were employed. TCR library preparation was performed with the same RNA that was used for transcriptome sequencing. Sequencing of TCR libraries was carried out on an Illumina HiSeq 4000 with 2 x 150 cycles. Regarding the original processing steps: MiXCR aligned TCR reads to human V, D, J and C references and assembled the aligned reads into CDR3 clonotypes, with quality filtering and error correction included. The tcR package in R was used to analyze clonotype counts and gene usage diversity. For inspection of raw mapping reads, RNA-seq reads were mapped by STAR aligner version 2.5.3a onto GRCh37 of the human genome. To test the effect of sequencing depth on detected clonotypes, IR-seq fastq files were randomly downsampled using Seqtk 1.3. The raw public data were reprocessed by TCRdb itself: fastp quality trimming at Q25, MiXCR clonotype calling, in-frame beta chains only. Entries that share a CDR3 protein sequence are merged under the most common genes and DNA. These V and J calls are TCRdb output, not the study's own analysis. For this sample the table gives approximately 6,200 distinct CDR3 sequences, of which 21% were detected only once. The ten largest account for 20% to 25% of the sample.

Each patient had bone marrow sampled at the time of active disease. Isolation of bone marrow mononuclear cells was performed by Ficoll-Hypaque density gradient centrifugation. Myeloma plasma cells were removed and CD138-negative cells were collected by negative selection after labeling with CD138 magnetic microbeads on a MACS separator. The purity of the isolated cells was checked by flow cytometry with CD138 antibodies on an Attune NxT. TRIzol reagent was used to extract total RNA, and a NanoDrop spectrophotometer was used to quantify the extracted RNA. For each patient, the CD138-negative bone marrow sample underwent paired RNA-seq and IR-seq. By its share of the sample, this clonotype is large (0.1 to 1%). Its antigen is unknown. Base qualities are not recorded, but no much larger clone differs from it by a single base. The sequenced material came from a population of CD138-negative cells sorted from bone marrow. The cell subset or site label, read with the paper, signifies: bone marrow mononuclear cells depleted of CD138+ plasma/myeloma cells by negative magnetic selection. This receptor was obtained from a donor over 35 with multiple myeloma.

The DNA sequence reads TGTGCCAGCAGCTTCCCGACTAGCGGGTCCCCCTCCTACAATGAGCAGTTCTTC. This sequence encodes CASSFPTSGSPSYNEQFF. The chain employs TRBV7-2 and TRBJ2-1, with TRBD2 identical over 10 junction bases. V loses 3 bases at its end and J loses 0 bases; junction bases beyond the gene matches: 8. The CDR3 has 18 amino acids, counting the end cysteine and phenylalanine. Only CDR3 DNA remains: 54 bases, in frame from the first base. From a lookup of the germline V gene, CDR1 and CDR2 are SGHTA and FQGNSA. Where the CDR3 stops, the reference TRBV7-2 and TRBJ2-1 genes take over; the full variable domain is GAGVSQSPSNKVTEKGKDVELRCDPISGHTALYWYRQSLGQGLEFLIYFQGNSAPDKSGLPSDRFSAERTGGSVSTLTIQRTQQEDSAVYLCASSFPTSGSPSYNEQFFGPGTRLTVL.